The source of this T cell receptor (beta chain) is a study of blood T cell repertoires in COVID-19. Study-level background: The samples span acute and convalescent COVID-19 from the United States, Italy and Spain. T cells, B-cell-depleted T cells, or PBMCs provided the cDNA or gDNA that served as material.

V lost 2 bases, J lost 4 bases, and 4 bases stayed unmatched. This CDR3 comprises 16 residues. Per germline, CDR1 LNHDA and CDR2 SQIVND (reference sequence). The table came from immunoSEQ multiplex PCR; TCRdb's copy has only in-frame clones and leaves some out. The sample carries 400,000 or so clones, about 90% recorded once. While infection was still active, Seattle patients were enrolled and then followed longitudinally. Specimen: peripheral blood. The chain couples TRBV19 to TRBJ2-2, with 10 bases matching TRBD2. This clonotype was sampled from a man between 18 and 35 years old with COVID-19, enrolled during active disease. The CDR3 sequence is CASSILGLASTGELFF. CDR3 sequence (DNA): TGTGCCAGTAGTATACTGGGACTAGCGAGCACCGGGGAGCTGTTTTTT.